This section outlines one TCR beta chain sequence together with its context. Its antigen is unidentified. This specimen comes from a study of T cells in tuberculosis. Overall study: A South African cohort included IGRA-negative adolescents, latently infected IGRA-positive adolescents and adults with active tuberculosis. Findings and limits, study-wide: Active tuberculosis cases were adults; controls were adolescents. Shorter CDR3-alpha in active tuberculosis partly drove smaller distances.

Some clones are missing from TCRdb's copy, which holds only in-frame ones; the method was immunoSEQ multiplex PCR. The data contain over 30,000 clones, under 98% of them singletons. This CDR3 comprises 14 residues. With 3 bases clipped from V and 5 bases from J, the junction kept 5 bases outside the gene matches. Germline V gives CDR1 KGHSH, CDR2 LQKENI. The sequenced sample was PBMCs. The V and J genes are TRBV18 and TRBJ2-7; 9 nucleotides match TRBD1. The sequence was collected from a donor aged 5-35 years with latent tuberculosis or without tuberculosis infection. This chain's CDR3 is CASSPRTGVDEQYF. CDR3 DNA sequence: TGTGCCAGCTCACCGCGGACAGGGGTGGACGAGCAGTACTTC.